This TCR beta chain derives from a study of T cell responses to AZD1222 COVID-19 vaccine. General study results and limits: An increase in Spike-specific TCR breadth and depth was observed after two AZD1222 doses.

This clone appeared once. Its antigen is not identified. CDR1 SGHAT and CDR2 FQDESV come from the germline V gene (reference sequence). The CDR3 is 14 residues long. Trimming left V 3 bases short and J 0 bases short, with 9 bases between. The data were produced by immunoSEQ multiplex PCR, yet TCRdb's version contains in-frame clones alone and is incomplete. The sample includes tens of thousands of clones, roughly 81% seen only once; the top ten take more than 10%. Here the sequenced sample was peripheral blood, taken on day 0 of AZD1222 vaccination. The source of this sequence is an adult in good health. This chain joins TRBV11-1 and TRBJ2-7; tentative D call: TRBD1 (6 bases). The CDR3 is CASSFGDNSYEQYF. The CDR3 DNA reads as TGTGCCAGCAGCTTTGGGGACAACTCCTACGAGCAGTACTTC.